A selection of T cell receptor beta chains follows, all from one sample in a study of monozygotic twins with inflammatory bowel disease. TCRdb re-called the 5' RACE reads; every CDR3 protein appears as one record, without DNA. The table lists more than 300,000 distinct CDR3 sequences. Sequencing was carried out using blood. The receptors derive from a human donor with ulcerative colitis or Crohn's disease, or a healthy co-twin of an affected twin (not recorded which). Each CDR3 is given with its conserved first and last residue.

V gene	J gene	CDR3 protein
TRBV7-3	TRBJ1-1	CASSSQRNTEAFF
TRBV5-1	TRBJ2-5	CASSFTFSQETQYF
TRBV5-1	TRBJ2-5	CASGSTEEETQYF
TRBV9	TRBJ2-1	CASSVVPTSLSMNEQFF
TRBV18	TRBJ2-1	CASSLLSGGKDNEQFF
TRBV5-1	TRBJ1-1	CASTTQGYTEAFF
TRBV7-9	TRBJ2-3	CASSRLAGGRDTQYF
TRBV18	TRBJ1-1	CASSPTVGMGTEAFF
TRBV27	TRBJ2-1	CASSFSSGSYNEQFF
TRBV6-5	TRBJ2-4	CASRSRTGRIHYF
TRBV12-3/TRBV12-4	TRBJ2-3	CASSRVRSTDTQYF
TRBV3-1	TRBJ2-7	CASSQARESYYEQYF
TRBV5-1	TRBJ2-2	CASSLALQDTGELFF
TRBV4-3	TRBJ2-7	CASSQDKVRGDSYEQYF
TRBV4-1	TRBJ1-2	CASSQDGSGGDYGYTF
TRBV5-5	TRBJ1-2	CASSLLGPRYGYTF
TRBV6-1	TRBJ2-3	CASSLTGLRTDTQYF
TRBV5-6	TRBJ2-1	CASRRTSGAINEQFF
TRBV5-6	TRBJ2-3	CASSRPGQLITDTQYF
TRBV7-9	TRBJ2-1	CASSLLAGSDNEQFF
TRBV9	TRBJ2-6	CASSPGLAGSSGANVLTF
TRBV7-2	TRBJ2-1	CASSPGPRSDEQFF
TRBV4-2	TRBJ2-3	CASSQDGTSGADTQYF